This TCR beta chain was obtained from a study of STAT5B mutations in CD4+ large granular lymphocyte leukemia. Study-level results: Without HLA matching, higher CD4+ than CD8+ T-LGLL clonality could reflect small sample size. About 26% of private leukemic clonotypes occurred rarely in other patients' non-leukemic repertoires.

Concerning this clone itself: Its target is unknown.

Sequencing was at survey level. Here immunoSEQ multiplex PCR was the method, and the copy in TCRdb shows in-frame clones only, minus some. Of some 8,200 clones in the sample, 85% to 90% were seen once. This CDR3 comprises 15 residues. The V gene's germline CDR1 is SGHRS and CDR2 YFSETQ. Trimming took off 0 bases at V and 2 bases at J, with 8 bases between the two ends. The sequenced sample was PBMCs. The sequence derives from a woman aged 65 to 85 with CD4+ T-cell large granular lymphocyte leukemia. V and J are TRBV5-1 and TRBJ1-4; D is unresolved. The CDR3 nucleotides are TGCGCCAGCAGCTTGGCCGGGGTCACTAATGAAAAACTGTTTTTT. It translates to CASSLAGVTNEKLFF. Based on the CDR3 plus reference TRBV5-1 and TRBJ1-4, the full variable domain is KAGVTQTPRYLIKTRGQQVTLSCSPISGHRSVSWYQQTPGQGLQFLFEYFSETQRNKGNFPGRFSGRQFSNSRSEMNVSTLELGDSALYLCASSLAGVTNEKLFFGSGTQLSVL.